This T cell receptor beta chain was identified in a study of blood T cells in healthy people across ages. This clonotype was counted only a few times. Its specificity is not known. Sample-barcoded 5' priming and a J-beta primer mix drove a second PCR of about 7 to 12 cycles. Every single cDNA molecule received a tag from a template-switch adaptor with 12 random nucleotides. TCRdb re-analysed the 5' RACE reads in MiXCR, keeping a single row per CDR3 protein. This sample yields about 670,000 distinct CDR3 sequences, of which around 38% are seen a single time; about 30% belongs to the top ten. CDR3 size: 16 residues. The trim removed 3 bases at V and 6 bases at J, leaving 10 bases unmatched. CDR1 is SGHTA and CDR2 is FQGNSA in the germline V gene. Study-level results: No conclusive comparison of naive versus antigen-experienced cells was possible with unsorted PBMCs. Long-lived and aged donors differed, with more naive CD4+ cells and higher diversity in the long-lived. Older individuals had lower TCR beta diversity per million T cells (the decline was roughly linear).

The sample was blood. This chain joins TRBV7-2 and TRBJ2-2; 7 bases match TRBD1. The receptor's source is a man older than 75 in good health. CDR3: CASSFGDRVFPGELFF. CDR3 bases: TGTGCCAGCAGCTTCGGCGACAGGGTTTTTCCCGGGGAGCTGTTTTTT.